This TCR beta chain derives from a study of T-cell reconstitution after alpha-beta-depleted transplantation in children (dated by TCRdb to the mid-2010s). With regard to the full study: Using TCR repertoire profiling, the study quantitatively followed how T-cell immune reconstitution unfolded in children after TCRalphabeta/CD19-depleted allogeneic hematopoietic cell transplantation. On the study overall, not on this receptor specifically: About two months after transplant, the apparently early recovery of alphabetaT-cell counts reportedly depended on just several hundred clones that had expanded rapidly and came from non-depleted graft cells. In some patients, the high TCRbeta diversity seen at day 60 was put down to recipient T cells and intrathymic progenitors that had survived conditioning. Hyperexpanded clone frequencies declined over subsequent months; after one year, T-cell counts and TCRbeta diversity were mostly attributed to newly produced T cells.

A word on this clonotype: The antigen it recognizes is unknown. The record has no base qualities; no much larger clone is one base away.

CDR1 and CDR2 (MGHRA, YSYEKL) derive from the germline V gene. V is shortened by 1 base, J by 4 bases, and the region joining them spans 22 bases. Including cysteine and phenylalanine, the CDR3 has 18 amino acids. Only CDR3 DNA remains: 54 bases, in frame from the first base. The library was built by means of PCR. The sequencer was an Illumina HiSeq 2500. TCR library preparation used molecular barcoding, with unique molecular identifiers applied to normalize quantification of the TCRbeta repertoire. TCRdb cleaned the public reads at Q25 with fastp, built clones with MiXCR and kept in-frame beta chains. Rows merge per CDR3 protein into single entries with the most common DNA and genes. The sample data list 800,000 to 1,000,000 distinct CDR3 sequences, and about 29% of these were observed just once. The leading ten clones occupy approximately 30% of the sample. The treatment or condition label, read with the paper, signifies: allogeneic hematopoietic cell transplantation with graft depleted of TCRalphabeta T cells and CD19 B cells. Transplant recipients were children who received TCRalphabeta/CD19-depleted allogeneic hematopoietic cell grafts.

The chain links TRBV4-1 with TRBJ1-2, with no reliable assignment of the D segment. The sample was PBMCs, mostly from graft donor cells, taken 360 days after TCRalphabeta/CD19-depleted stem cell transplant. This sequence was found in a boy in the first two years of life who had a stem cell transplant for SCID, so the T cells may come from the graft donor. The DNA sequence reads TGCGCCAGCAGCCAAGGGATCTATGATCGCAGGCTACCCTATGGCTACACCTTC. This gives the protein CASSQGIYDRRLPYGYTF.